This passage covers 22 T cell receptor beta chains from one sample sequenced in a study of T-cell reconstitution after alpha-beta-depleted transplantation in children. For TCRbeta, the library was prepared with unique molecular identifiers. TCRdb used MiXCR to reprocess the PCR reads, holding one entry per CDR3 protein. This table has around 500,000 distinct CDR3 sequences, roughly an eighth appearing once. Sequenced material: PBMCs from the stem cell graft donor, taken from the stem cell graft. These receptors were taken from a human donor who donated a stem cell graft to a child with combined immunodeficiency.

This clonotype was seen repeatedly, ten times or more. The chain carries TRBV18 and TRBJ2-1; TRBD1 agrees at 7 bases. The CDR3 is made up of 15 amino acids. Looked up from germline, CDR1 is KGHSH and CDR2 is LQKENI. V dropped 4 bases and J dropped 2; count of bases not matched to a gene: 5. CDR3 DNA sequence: TGTGCCAGCTCACTTCCGGGACAGACCTACAATGAGCAGTTCTTC. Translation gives CASSLPGQTYNEQFF. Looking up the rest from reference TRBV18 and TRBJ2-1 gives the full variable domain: NAGVMQNPRHLVRRRGQEARLRCSPMKGHSHVYWYRQLPEEGLKFMVYLQKENIIDESGMPKERFSAEFPKEGPSILRIQQVVRGDSAAYFCASSLPGQTYNEQFFGPGTRLTVL.

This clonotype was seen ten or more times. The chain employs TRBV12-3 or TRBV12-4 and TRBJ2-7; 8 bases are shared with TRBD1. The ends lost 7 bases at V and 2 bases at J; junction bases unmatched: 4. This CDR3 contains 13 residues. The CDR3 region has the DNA TGTGCCAGCAAGGGGACAGGAACCTACGAGCAGTACTTC. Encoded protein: CASKGTGTYEQYF.

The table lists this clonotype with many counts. As DNA, the CDR3 is TGTGCCAGCAGTTCCCCTAGAAGCGGGGGGGCGATCGGGGAGCTGTTTTTT. Translation gives CASSSPRSGGAIGELFF. The chain combines TRBV12-3 or TRBV12-4 with TRBJ2-2; 10 bases map to TRBD2. With 4 bases clipped from V and 7 bases from J, the junction kept 12 bases outside the gene matches. The CDR3 sequence is 17 residues long.

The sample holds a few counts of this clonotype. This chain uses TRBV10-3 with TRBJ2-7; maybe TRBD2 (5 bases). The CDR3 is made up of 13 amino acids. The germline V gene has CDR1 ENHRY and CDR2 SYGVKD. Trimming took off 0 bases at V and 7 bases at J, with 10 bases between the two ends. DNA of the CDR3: TGTGCCATCAGTGAGTCGGGATCGGGAGAGCAGTACTTC. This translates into CAISESGSGEQYF.

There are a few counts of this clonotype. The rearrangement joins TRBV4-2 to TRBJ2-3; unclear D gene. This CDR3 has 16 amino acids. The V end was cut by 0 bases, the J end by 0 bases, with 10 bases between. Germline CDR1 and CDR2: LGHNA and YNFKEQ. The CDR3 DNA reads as TGTGCCAGCAGCCAAGATGCCACATCTAGCACAGATACGCAGTATTTT. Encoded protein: CASSQDATSSTDTQYF.

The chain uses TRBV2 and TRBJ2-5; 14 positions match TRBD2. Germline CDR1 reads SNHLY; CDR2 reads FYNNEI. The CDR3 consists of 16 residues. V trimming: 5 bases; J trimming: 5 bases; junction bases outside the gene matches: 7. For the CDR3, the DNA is TGTGCCAGCAGTCGGGGACTAGCGGGAGAATCGGAGACCCAGTACTTC. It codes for CASSRGLAGESETQYF.

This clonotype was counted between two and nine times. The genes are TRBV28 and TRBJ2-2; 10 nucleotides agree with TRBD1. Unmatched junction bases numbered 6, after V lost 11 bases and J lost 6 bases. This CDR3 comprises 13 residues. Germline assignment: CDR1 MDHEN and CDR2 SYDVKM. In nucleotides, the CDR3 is TGTGCCGGTGGACAGGGGGGACCCGGGGAGCTGTTTTTT. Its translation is CAGGQGGPGELFF. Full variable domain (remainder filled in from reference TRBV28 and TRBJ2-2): DVKVTQSSRYLVKRTGEKVFLECVQDMDHENMFWYRQDPGLGLRLIYFSYDVKMKEKGDIPEGYSVSREKKERFSLILESASTNQTSMYLCAGGQGGPGELFFGEGSRLTVL.

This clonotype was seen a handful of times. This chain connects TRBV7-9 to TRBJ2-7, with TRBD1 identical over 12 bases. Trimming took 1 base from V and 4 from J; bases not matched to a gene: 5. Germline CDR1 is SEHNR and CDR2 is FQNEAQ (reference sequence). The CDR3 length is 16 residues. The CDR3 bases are TGTGCCAGCAGCTTAGTTGGGACAGGGGGCATGTACGAGCAGTACTTC. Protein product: CASSLVGTGGMYEQYF. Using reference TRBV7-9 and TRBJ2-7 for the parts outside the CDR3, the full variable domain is DTGVSQNPRHKITKRGQNVTFRCDPISEHNRLYWYRQTLGQGPEFLTYFQNEAQLEKSRLLSDRFSAERPKGSFSTLEIQRTEQGDSAMYLCASSLVGTGGMYEQYFGPGTRLTVT.

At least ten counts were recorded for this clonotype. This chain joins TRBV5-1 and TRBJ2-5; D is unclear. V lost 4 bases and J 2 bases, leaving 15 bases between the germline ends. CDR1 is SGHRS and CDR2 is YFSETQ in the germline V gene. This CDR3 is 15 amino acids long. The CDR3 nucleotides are TGCGCCAGCAGCCCAACTGGGCAGTATCAAGAGACCCAGTACTTC. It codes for CASSPTGQYQETQYF. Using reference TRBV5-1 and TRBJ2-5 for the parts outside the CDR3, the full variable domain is KAGVTQTPRYLIKTRGQQVTLSCSPISGHRSVSWYQQTPGQGLQFLFEYFSETQRNKGNFPGRFSGRQFSNSRSEMNVSTLELGDSALYLCASSPTGQYQETQYFGPGTRLLVL.

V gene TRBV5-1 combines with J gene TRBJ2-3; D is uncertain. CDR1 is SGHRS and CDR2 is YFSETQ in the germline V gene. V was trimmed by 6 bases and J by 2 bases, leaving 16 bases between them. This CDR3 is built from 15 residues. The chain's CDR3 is CASMALHADTDTQYF. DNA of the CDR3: TGCGCCAGCATGGCACTGCATGCCGACACAGATACGCAGTATTTT.

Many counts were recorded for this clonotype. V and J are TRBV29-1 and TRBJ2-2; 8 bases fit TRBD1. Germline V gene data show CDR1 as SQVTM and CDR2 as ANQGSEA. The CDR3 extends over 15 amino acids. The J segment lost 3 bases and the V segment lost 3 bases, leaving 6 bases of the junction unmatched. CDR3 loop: CSVEGNRGDTGELFF. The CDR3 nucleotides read TGCAGCGTTGAGGGGAACAGGGGGGACACCGGGGAGCTGTTTTTT.

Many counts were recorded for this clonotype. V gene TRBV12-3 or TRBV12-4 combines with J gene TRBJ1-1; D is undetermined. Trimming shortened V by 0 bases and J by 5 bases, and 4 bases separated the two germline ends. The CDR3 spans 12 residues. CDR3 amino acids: CASSLARTEAFF. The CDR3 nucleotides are TGTGCCAGCAGTTTAGCACGGACTGAAGCTTTCTTT.

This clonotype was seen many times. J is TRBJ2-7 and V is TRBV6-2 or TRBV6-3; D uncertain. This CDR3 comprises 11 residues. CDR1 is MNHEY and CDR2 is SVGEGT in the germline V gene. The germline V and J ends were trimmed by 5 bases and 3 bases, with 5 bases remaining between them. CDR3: CASSQNYEQYF. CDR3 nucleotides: TGTGCCAGCAGTCAGAACTACGAGCAGTACTTC.

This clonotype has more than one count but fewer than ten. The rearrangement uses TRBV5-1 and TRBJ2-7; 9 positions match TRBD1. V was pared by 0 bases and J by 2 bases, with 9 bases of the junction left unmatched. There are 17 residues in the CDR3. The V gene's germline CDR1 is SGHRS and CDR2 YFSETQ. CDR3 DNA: TGCGCCAGCAGCTTGGGCCCCACAGGGGGCGCGACCTACGAGCAGTACTTC. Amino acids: CASSLGPTGGATYEQYF.

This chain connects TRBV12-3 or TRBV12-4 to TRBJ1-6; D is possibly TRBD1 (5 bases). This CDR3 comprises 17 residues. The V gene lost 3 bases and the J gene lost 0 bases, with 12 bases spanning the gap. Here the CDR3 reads CASSLEVGGSYNSPLHF. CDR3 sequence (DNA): TGTGCCAGCAGTTTGGAGGTGGGGGGCTCCTATAATTCACCCCTCCACTTT.

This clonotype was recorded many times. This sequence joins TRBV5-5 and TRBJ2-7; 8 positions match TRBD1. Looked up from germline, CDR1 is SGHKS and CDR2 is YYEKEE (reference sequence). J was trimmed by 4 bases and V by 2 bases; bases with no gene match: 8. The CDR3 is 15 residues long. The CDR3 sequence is CASSFAGTGSYEQYF. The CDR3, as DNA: TGTGCCAGCAGCTTCGCTGGGACAGGATCATACGAGCAGTACTTC.

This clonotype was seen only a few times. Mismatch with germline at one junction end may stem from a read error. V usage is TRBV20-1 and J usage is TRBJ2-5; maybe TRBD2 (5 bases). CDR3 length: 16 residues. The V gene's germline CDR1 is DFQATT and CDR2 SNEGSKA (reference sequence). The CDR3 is CCASLSSSWDQETQYF. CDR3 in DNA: TGCTGTGCTAGCCTGTCTTCTAGCTGGGACCAAGAGACCCAGTACTTC.

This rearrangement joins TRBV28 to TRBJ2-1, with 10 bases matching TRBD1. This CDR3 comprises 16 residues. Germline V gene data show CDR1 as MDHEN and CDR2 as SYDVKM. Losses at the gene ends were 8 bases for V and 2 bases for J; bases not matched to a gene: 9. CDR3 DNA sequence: TGTGCCAGCGGATATCTTGACAGGGGGCCCTACAATGAGCAGTTCTTC. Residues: CASGYLDRGPYNEQFF.

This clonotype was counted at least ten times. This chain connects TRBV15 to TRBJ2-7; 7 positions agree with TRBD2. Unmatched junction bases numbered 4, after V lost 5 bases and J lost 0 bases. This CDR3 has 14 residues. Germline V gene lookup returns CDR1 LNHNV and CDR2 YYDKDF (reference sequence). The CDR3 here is CATSGERDSYEQYF. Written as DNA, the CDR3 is TGTGCCACCAGCGGTGAGCGGGACTCCTACGAGCAGTACTTC.

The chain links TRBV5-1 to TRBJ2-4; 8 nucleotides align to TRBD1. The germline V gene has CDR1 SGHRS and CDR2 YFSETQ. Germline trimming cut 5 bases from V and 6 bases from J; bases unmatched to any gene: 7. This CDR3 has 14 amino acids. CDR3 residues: CASRITGGGNIQYF. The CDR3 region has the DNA TGCGCCAGCAGAATAACAGGGGGAGGAAACATTCAGTACTTC.

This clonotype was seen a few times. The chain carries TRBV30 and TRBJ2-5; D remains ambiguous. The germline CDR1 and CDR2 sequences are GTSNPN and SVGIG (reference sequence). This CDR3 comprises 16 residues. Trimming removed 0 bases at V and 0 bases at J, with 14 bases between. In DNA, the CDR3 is TGTGCCTGGAGTGTACTATACACTCGGTACCAAGAGACCCAGTACTTC. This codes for CAWSVLYTRYQETQYF.

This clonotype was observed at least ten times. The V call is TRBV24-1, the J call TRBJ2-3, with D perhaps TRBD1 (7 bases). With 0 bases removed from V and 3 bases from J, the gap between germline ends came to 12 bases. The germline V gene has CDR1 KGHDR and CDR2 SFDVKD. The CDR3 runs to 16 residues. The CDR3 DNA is TGTGCCACCAGTGATTTGCAGGGGGGTAGTACAGATACGCAGTATTTT. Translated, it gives CATSDLQGGSTDTQYF.